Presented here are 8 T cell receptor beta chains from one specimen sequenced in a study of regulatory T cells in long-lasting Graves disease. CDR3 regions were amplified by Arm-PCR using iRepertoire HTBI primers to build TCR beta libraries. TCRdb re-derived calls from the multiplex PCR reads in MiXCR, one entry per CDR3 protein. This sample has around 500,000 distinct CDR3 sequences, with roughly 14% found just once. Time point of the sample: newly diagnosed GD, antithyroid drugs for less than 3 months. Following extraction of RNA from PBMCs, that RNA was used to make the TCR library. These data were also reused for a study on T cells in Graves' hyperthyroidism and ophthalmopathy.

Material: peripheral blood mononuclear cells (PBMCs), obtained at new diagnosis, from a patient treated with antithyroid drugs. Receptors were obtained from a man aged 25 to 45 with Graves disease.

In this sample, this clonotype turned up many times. The CDR3 coding sequence is TGTGCCAGCAGTCCACCCGGGATGTACAATGAGCAGTTCTTC. This gives the protein CASSPPGMYNEQFF. The chain carries TRBV12-3 or TRBV12-4 and TRBJ2-1, with D maybe TRBD2 (5 bases). This CDR3 region has 14 residues. Between the trimmed V and J ends, which lost 5 bases and 4 bases, there was a span of 12 bases.

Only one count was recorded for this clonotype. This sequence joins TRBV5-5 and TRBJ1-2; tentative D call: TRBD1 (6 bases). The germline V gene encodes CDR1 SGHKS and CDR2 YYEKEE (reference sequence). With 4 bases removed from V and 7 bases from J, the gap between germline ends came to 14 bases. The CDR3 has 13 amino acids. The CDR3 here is CASSQGGLAGYTF. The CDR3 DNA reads TGTGCCAGCAGCCAAGGGGGTTTGGCTGGCTACACCTTC.

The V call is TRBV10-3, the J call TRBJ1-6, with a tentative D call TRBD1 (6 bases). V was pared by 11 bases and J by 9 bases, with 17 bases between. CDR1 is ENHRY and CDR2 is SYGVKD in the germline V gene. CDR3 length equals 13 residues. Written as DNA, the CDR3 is TGTGCCGGGGCGGCCGGGGGCGGTTCACCCCTCCACTTT. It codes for CAGAAGGGSPLHF.

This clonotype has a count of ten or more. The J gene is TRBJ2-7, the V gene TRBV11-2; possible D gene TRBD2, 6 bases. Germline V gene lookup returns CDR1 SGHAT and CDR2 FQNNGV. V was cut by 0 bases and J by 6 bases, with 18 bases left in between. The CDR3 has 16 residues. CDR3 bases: TGTGCCAGCAGCTTAGAAGGGACGGCGGGGCTCTTCGAGCAGTACTTC. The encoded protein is CASSLEGTAGLFEQYF.

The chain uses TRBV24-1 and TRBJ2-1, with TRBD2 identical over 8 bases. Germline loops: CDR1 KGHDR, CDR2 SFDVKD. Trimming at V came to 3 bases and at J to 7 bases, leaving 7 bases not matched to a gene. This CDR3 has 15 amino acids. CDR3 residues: CATSDRTSRVNEQFF. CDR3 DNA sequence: TGTGCCACCAGTGATCGGACTAGCCGCGTGAATGAGCAGTTCTTC.

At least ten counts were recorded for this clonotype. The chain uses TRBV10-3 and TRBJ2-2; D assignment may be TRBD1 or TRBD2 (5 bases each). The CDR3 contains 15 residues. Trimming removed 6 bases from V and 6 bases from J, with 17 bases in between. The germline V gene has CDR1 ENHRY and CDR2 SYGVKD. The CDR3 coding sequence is TGTGCCATCAGGGAGGACACGCCGAGGGCCGGGGAGCTGTTTTTT. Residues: CAIREDTPRAGELFF.

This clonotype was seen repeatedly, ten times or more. CDR3 residues: CASSPRAVNTEAFF. CDR3 sequence (DNA): TGTGCCAGCAGCCCTCGTGCAGTGAACACTGAAGCTTTCTTT. This chain joins TRBV7-8 and TRBJ1-1; D gene unclear. The V and J ends lost 5 bases and 0 bases respectively, with 10 bases between them. This CDR3 is 14 amino acids long. The germline gives CDR1 SGHVS, CDR2 FQNEAQ.

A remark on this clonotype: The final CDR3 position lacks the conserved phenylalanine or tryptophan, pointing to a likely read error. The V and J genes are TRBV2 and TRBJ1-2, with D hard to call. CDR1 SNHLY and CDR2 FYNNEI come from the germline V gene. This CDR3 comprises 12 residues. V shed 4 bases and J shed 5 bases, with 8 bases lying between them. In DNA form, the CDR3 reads TGTGCCAGCAGTGTACCCCCTTATGGCTACACCTTA. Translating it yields CASSVPPYGYTL.